This T cell receptor (beta chain) was identified in a study of naive and memory T cell subsets. Trimming took 1 base from V and 9 from J; bases not matched to a gene: 14. The CDR3 runs to 17 residues. CDR1 is SGHNT, CDR2 YYREEE, per germline (reference sequence). Two oligonucleotides, mixed equimolar, formed the beta constant-region primer covering TRBC1 and TRBC2. TCRdb passed the UMI-ligation and nested PCR reads through MiXCR, listing each CDR3 protein once. In the table there are some 150,000 distinct CDR3 sequences, about a sixth of which are singletons. The sequencing input was naive CD4+ T cells from blood. This sequence was found in a human donor in good health. The rearrangement uses TRBV5-4 and TRBJ2-1, with 9 bases identical to TRBD2. CDR3: CASSLRMGGRASGEQFF. The CDR3 region has the DNA TGTGCCAGCAGCTTGAGGATGGGCGGGAGGGCCTCGGGTGAGCAGTTCTTC.